These 20 T cell receptor beta chains were all obtained from the same sample, sequenced in a study of T cells in Graves' hyperthyroidism and ophthalmopathy. TCR beta CDR3 regions were amplified from RNA. A set of HTBI primers served as the primers for a first-round RT-PCR of the TCR CDR3. TCRdb fed the multiplex PCR reads into MiXCR, producing one record per CDR3 protein. The sample lists 400,000 to 600,000 distinct CDR3 sequences; under 25% were seen once. The sequencing sample was made of blood. The origin of the receptors is a man younger than 30 with Graves' hyperthyroidism.

This chain connects TRBV20-1 to TRBJ2-1; possibly TRBD2 for D (5 bases). Germline CDR1 and CDR2: DFQATT and SNEGSKA (reference sequence). With 1 base removed from V and 5 bases from J, the gap between germline ends came to 9 bases. The CDR3 extends over 13 amino acids. The CDR3 bases are TGCAGTGCTAGAGTACCCGGGGACAATGAGCAGTTCTTC. Amino acids: CSARVPGDNEQFF.

This clonotype counts as medium-sized. The chain combines TRBV12-3 or TRBV12-4 with TRBJ2-7; D perhaps matches TRBD2 (7 bases). V was cut by 4 bases and J by 0 bases, with 22 bases left in between. This CDR3 region has 18 residues. The CDR3 region is CASSSPAGVRGSSYEQYF. DNA of the CDR3: TGTGCCAGCAGTTCCCCGGCGGGAGTCAGGGGCAGCTCCTACGAGCAGTACTTC.

This clonotype was recorded at least ten times. The chain is built from TRBV30 and TRBJ1-2, with D possibly being TRBD1 (5 bases). Germline loops: CDR1 GTSNPN, CDR2 SVGIG (reference sequence). Trimming stripped 1 base from V and 7 bases from J, with 16 bases between. The CDR3 has 14 residues. CDR3 in DNA: TGTGCCTGGAGTGAGGGACCCGGGACTAGTGGCTACACCTTC. Its translation is CAWSEGPGTSGYTF.

There are many counts of this clonotype. The gene calls are TRBV4-1 and TRBJ1-1; D is perhaps TRBD1 (5 bases). Germline V gene sequence: CDR1 MGHRA, CDR2 YSYEKL. CDR3 length equals 13 residues. V lost 4 bases and J 11 bases, leaving 17 bases between the germline ends. CDR3: CASSPRGRTLAFF. Written as DNA, the CDR3 is TGCGCCAGCAGCCCCCGCGGCAGGACACTGGCTTTCTTT.

This clonotype has at least ten counts. CDR3 sequence: CASSLGFGNTIYF. For the CDR3, the DNA is TGTGCCAGCAGCCTCGGATTTGGAAACACCATATATTTT. J is TRBJ1-3 and V is TRBV6-1; D not certain. The CDR3 loop spans 13 amino acids. Trimming pared 6 bases from V and 3 bases from J, leaving 9 bases between. Germline V lookup: CDR1 MNHNS, CDR2 SASEGT.

The sample holds many counts of this clonotype. The CDR3 region has the DNA TGTGCCAGCAGCCCCGCCTGGACAGTTAGCAATCAGCCCCAGCATTTT. Residues: CASSPAWTVSNQPQHF. The chain employs TRBV6-1 and TRBJ1-5, with a tentative D call TRBD1 (6 bases). Germline V CDR1 and CDR2: MNHNS, SASEGT. The CDR3 totals 16 residues. Trimming took off 6 bases at V and 0 bases at J, with 15 bases between the two ends.

This clonotype has at least ten counts. The V call is TRBV30, the J call TRBJ1-2; D is perhaps TRBD1 (5 bases). Germline V gene data show CDR1 as GTSNPN and CDR2 as SVGIG (reference sequence). The CDR3 is 12 amino acids. V lost 3 bases to trimming and J lost 5 bases, with 10 bases between them. This CDR3 is CAWRGEGYGYTF. The CDR3 DNA is TGTGCCTGGAGAGGGGAGGGGTATGGCTACACCTTC.

This clonotype was counted only a few times. The J gene is TRBJ2-5, the V gene TRBV4-1; no reliable D call. Germline values: CDR1 MGHRA, CDR2 YSYEKL. The CDR3 extends over 13 amino acids. V was cut by 0 bases and J by 4 bases, with 6 bases left in between. Written as DNA, the CDR3 is TGCGCCAGCAGCCAAGACAGTTCAGAGACCCAGTACTTC. This encodes CASSQDSSETQYF.

This clonotype was detected only a few times. The chain is built from TRBV18 and TRBJ2-5; 7 bases are a match to TRBD1. J lost 2 bases, V lost 8 bases, and 5 bases had no gene match. This CDR3 is built from 13 residues. Germline V CDR1 and CDR2: KGHSH, LQKENI. CDR3 loop: CASTRDRQETQYF. In nucleotides, the CDR3 is TGTGCCAGCACTCGGGACAGACAAGAGACCCAGTACTTC. Complete variable domain (other parts from reference TRBV18 and TRBJ2-5): NAGVMQNPRHLVRRRGQEARLRCSPMKGHSHVYWYRQLPEEGLKFMVYLQKENIIDESGMPKERFSAEFPKEGPSILRIQQVVRGDSAAYFCASTRDRQETQYFGPGTRLLVL.

In its sample, this clonotype was seen a few times. The chain links TRBV5-1 to TRBJ1-2, with 8 bases fitting TRBD1. Germline V lookup: CDR1 SGHRS, CDR2 YFSETQ. This CDR3 region has 15 residues. Germline trimming cut 4 bases from V and 5 bases from J; bases unmatched to any gene: 10. CDR3: CASSPGQGRGYGYTF. CDR3 bases: TGCGCCAGCAGCCCCGGACAGGGTAGAGGGTATGGCTACACCTTC.

This clonotype was detected a few times. The J gene is TRBJ2-7, the V gene TRBV20-1, with D perhaps assigned TRBD1 or TRBD2 (5 bases each). V dropped 0 bases and J dropped 6 bases, with 18 bases sitting between them. The CDR3 extends over 15 amino acids. The germline CDR1 and CDR2 sequences are DFQATT and SNEGSKA (reference sequence). The chain's CDR3 is CSAREPGRGTGEQYF. As DNA, the CDR3 is TGCAGTGCTAGAGAACCGGGACGGGGTACTGGCGAGCAGTACTTC.

In this sample, this clonotype turned up many times. The chain has TRBV24-1 and TRBJ1-5; no reliable D call. This CDR3 contains 14 residues. With 4 bases removed from V and 1 base from J, the gap between germline ends came to 7 bases. Per germline, CDR1 KGHDR and CDR2 SFDVKD. The CDR3 DNA reads as TGTGCCACCAGTGACCACGACAGCAATCAGCCCCAGCATTTT. This sequence encodes CATSDHDSNQPQHF.

This clonotype was recorded many times. The chain employs TRBV19 and TRBJ1-5; D is undetermined. Germline V gene data show CDR1 as LNHDA and CDR2 as SQIVND (reference sequence). The CDR3 has 14 residues. The germline V and J ends were trimmed by 3 bases and 5 bases, with 11 bases remaining between them. The CDR3 sequence: CASSMVWRDQPQHF. CDR3 nucleotide sequence: TGTGCCAGTAGTATGGTTTGGAGAGATCAGCCCCAGCATTTT.

This clonotype was seen ten or more times. This sequence joins TRBV27 and TRBJ2-5; TRBD2 matches at 8 bases. The length of the CDR3 is 15 residues. Germline lookup yields CDR1 MNHEY and CDR2 SMNVEV (reference sequence). After removal of 5 bases from V and 5 bases from J, the junction contained 10 bases not matched to a gene. The CDR3 bases are TGTGCCAGCAGTCCCGTGTCTGGCGGGGGGGAGACCCAGTACTTC. It codes for CASSPVSGGGETQYF.

This clonotype was found many times. This chain links TRBV19 with TRBJ1-1, with 10 positions matching TRBD1. CDR1 is LNHDA and CDR2 is SQIVND in the germline V gene (reference sequence). The length of the CDR3 is 19 residues. With V trimmed by 5 bases and J by 4 bases, 19 bases remained unmatched. The CDR3 nucleotides are TGTGCCAGTAGTGATTACGGGACAGGGGCCTATCCCCCGGTCACTGAAGCTTTCTTT. Protein product: CASSDYGTGAYPPVTEAFF.

This clonotype was seen at least ten times. The chain has TRBV4-1 and TRBJ1-3; weak D call: TRBD1 (5 bases). Germline V gene data show CDR1 as MGHRA and CDR2 as YSYEKL. CDR3 size: 17 residues. Deletions cut 1 base from V and 0 bases from J, with 13 bases between. CDR3 in amino acids: CASSQVGGALSGNTIYF. The CDR3 DNA is TGCGCCAGCAGCCAAGTCGGTGGGGCCCTCTCTGGAAACACCATATATTTT.

The V and J genes are TRBV11-1 and TRBJ2-7; D tentatively fits TRBD1 or TRBD2 (6 bases each). This CDR3 comprises 15 residues. Trimming took 5 bases from V and 0 from J, leaving 14 bases between them. Germline assignment: CDR1 SGHAT and CDR2 FQDESV (reference sequence). CDR3 nucleotide sequence: TGTGCCAGCAGCCGTACAGGGAGGTCCTCCTACGAGCAGTACTTC. This translates into CASSRTGRSSYEQYF.

This clonotype appeared many times. The chain is built from TRBV19 and TRBJ1-5, with D hard to call. Trimming cost V 5 bases and J 0 bases, with 8 bases left between them. This CDR3 spans 14 amino acids. The germline V gene encodes CDR1 LNHDA and CDR2 SQIVND (reference sequence). The CDR3 sequence: CASSFLSSNQPQHF. CDR3 sequence (DNA): TGTGCCAGTAGTTTTTTGTCTAGCAATCAGCCCCAGCATTTT.

This clonotype was seen only once. The chain uses TRBV7-9 and TRBJ2-7; 8 bases fit TRBD1. The junction had 4 bases not matched to a gene; V was cut back by 6 bases and J by 6 bases. The CDR3 covers 12 residues. Germline CDR1 is SEHNR and CDR2 is FQNEAQ (reference sequence). CDR3 nucleotides: TGTGCCAGCAGGCGCGACAGGGGCGAGCAGTACTTC. This translates into CASRRDRGEQYF.

This clonotype has ten or more counts. V usage is TRBV28 and J usage is TRBJ1-3, with D maybe TRBD1 (5 bases). The ends were cut back, 6 bases at V and 0 bases at J, with 12 bases in the middle. The CDR3 runs 15 residues. Per germline, CDR1 MDHEN and CDR2 SYDVKM. The CDR3 protein is CASRSTETSGNTIYF. The CDR3 DNA reads as TGTGCCAGCAGATCGACAGAGACCTCTGGAAACACCATATATTTT.